The 31 T cell receptor beta chains listed next were all sequenced from one sample in a study of glioma-infiltrating T cells. Using RNA template, CDR3s of TCR alpha and beta were amplified with iRepertoire arm-PCR. TCRdb re-called the multiplex PCR reads through MiXCR, storing one row per CDR3 protein. This sample has 95,000 to 110,000 distinct CDR3 sequences, with 25% to 35% found just once. Sequencing was carried out using glioma tissue, nonneoplastic brain tissue, or PBMCs (not recorded which). The source of these receptors is a human donor with low-grade glioma or glioblastoma, undergoing nonglioma brain surgery, or in good health (not recorded which).

This clonotype was counted many times. The chain recombines TRBV28 with TRBJ1-5; tentatively, D is TRBD1 (5 bases). The CDR3 is 16 amino acids. CDR1 MDHEN and CDR2 SYDVKM come from the germline V gene. Trimming stripped 3 bases from V and 1 base from J, with 13 bases between. The CDR3 loop reads CASSFSEAGSNQPQHF. The CDR3 nucleotides are TGTGCCAGCAGTTTTTCAGAGGCAGGGAGCAATCAGCCCCAGCATTTT.

This clonotype was recorded many times. This chain links TRBV25-1 with TRBJ1-5; a possible D gene is TRBD1 (5 bases). V lost 6 bases, J lost 1 base, and 16 bases lay in between. In germline, CDR1 is MGHDK, CDR2 SYGVNS. The CDR3 spans 16 residues. The DNA of the CDR3 is TGTGCCAGCAGCCCCGAGGCGTGGGGCAGCAATCAGCCCCAGCATTTT. This sequence encodes CASSPEAWGSNQPQHF.

The chain couples TRBV5-4 to TRBJ1-5; TRBD1 is a possible D gene (5 bases). The CDR3 is 14 amino acids. Trimming stripped 3 bases from V and 4 bases from J, with 11 bases between. CDR1 SGHNT and CDR2 YYREEE come from the germline V gene (reference sequence). Written as DNA, the CDR3 is TGTGCCAGCAGCTCGGGACTTGGGAATCAGCCCCAGCATTTT. Translated: CASSSGLGNQPQHF.

This clonotype was seen at least ten times. The chain uses TRBV4-2 and TRBJ2-5, with TRBD2 matching over 7 bases. V trimming: 4 bases; J trimming: 5 bases; junction bases outside the gene matches: 10. This CDR3 region has 15 residues. Germline-derived CDR1 and CDR2 are LGHNA and YNFKEQ. The CDR3 reads CASSRYGGTEETQYF. CDR3 coding DNA: TGTGCCAGCAGCCGCTACGGGGGGACTGAGGAGACCCAGTACTTC.

On this clonotype: A junction boundary mismatches the germline segment, possibly from a read error. The CDR3 protein is CASIPTGTDYGYNF. The CDR3 DNA reads TGTGCCAGCATTCCAACAGGGACAGACTATGGCTACAACTTC. J is TRBJ2-7 and V is TRBV12-3 or TRBV12-4; 7 bases are shared with TRBD1. The CDR3 is made up of 14 amino acids.

The V and J genes are TRBV20-1 and TRBJ2-3, with D perhaps matching TRBD2 (5 bases). Trimming shortened V by 3 bases and J by 14 bases, and 24 bases separated the two germline ends. The CDR3 has 14 amino acids. Looked up from germline, CDR1 is DFQATT and CDR2 is SNEGSKA (reference sequence). The DNA of the CDR3 is TGCAGTGCTAGGAGAGAGCGGCACACAGATATGCGGTATTTT. Amino acids: CSARRERHTDMRYF.

This clonotype appeared many times. The rearrangement joins TRBV7-2 to TRBJ2-3; TRBD2 matches at 9 bases. In germline, CDR1 is SGHTA, CDR2 FQGNSA. CDR3 size: 14 residues. V lost 3 bases to trimming and J lost 5 bases; unmatched junction nucleotides: 3. The CDR3 DNA is TGTGCCAGCAGCTTGCGGGGGGGCCGAGATACGCAGTATTTT. This translates into CASSLRGGRDTQYF.

The chain uses TRBV29-1 and TRBJ2-1; the D gene is possibly TRBD1 (6 bases). Germline CDR1 reads SQVTM; CDR2 reads ANQGSEA. The CDR3 is made up of 14 amino acids. The germline V and J ends were trimmed by 5 bases and 6 bases, with 17 bases remaining between them. CDR3 sequence: CSVTGTNTCNEQFF. As DNA, the CDR3 is TGCAGCGTTACCGGGACAAATACCTGCAATGAGCAGTTCTTC.

This chain joins TRBV4-3 and TRBJ2-2, with D hard to call. This CDR3 is built from 15 residues. The germline gives CDR1 LGHNA, CDR2 YSLEER. The V gene lost 0 bases and the J gene lost 6 bases, with 11 bases spanning the gap. The CDR3 spells CASSQDVLVPGELFF. Here the CDR3 DNA reads TGCGCCAGCAGCCAAGATGTCCTAGTACCCGGGGAGCTGTTTTTT.

Remarks on this clonotype: A read error may explain this, as a much larger clone is one base away. This sequence joins TRBV6-6 and TRBJ1-6; D is unclear. Trimming left V 7 bases short and J 4 bases short, with 14 bases between. This CDR3 is 15 amino acids long. Germline V lookup: CDR1 MNHNY, CDR2 SVGAGI (reference sequence). The CDR3 sequence: CASKGGPRYNSPLHF. CDR3 nucleotides: TGTGCCAGCAAGGGTGGACCCCGATATAATTCACCCCTCCACTTT.

The chain couples TRBV4-3 to TRBJ1-6, with D possibly being TRBD1 (5 bases). Germline CDR1 and CDR2: LGHNA and YSLEER. The CDR3 loop spans 18 amino acids. Trimming left V 8 bases short and J 8 bases short, with 28 bases between. This CDR3 reads CASRPAEFAGFSHSPLHF. CDR3 in DNA: TGCGCCAGCCGCCCCGCTGAGTTTGCAGGGTTCTCCCATTCACCCCTCCACTTT.

This clonotype was counted at least ten times. The V and J genes are TRBV2 and TRBJ1-1, with TRBD1 identical over 8 bases. The CDR3 is made up of 16 amino acids. Germline V gene data show CDR1 as SNHLY and CDR2 as FYNNEI. V lost 3 bases and J lost 1; bases outside the gene matches: 7. The CDR3 coding sequence is TGTGCCAGCAGTGATAGGACAGGGCCGACGAACACTGAAGCTTTCTTT. It yields the protein CASSDRTGPTNTEAFF.

V gene TRBV19 combines with J gene TRBJ1-2; D gene unclear. Germline loops: CDR1 LNHDA, CDR2 SQIVND (reference sequence). CDR3 length: 16 amino acids. The germline V and J ends were trimmed by 7 bases and 1 base, with 19 bases remaining between them. Written as DNA, the CDR3 is TGTGCCAGTACCTCATCAAGTCTACAGAGTAACTATGGCTACACCTTC. Protein product: CASTSSSLQSNYGYTF.

This clonotype came up a few times. The rearrangement links TRBV12-3 or TRBV12-4 to TRBJ1-1; D possibly corresponds to TRBD1 (5 bases). Trimming cost V 3 bases and J 5 bases, with 16 bases left between them. The CDR3 is made up of 15 amino acids. The CDR3 bases are TGTGCCAGCAGTTTTGTTGGGGCTGAGGAGACTGAAGCTTTCTTT. It yields the protein CASSFVGAEETEAFF.

This clonotype turned up a few times. The chain's CDR3 is CASNKVAGGPGQETQYF. The CDR3 bases are TGTGCCAGCAACAAAGTAGCGGGGGGGCCGGGGCAAGAGACCCAGTACTTC. This rearrangement joins TRBV7-2 to TRBJ2-5, with 11 positions matching TRBD2. The CDR3 totals 17 residues. With 7 bases clipped from V and 2 bases from J, the junction kept 12 bases outside the gene matches. The V gene's germline CDR1 is SGHTA and CDR2 FQGNSA.

A note on this clonotype: A much larger clone differs by one base, so this may be a read error. J is TRBJ2-5 and V is TRBV20-1; 7 bases agree with TRBD2. Per the germline V gene, CDR1 is DFQATT and CDR2 is SNEGSKA (reference sequence). The CDR3 is made up of 14 amino acids. CDR3 region: CSACPGGPEENQYF. CDR3 sequence (DNA): TGCAGTGCTTGTCCGGGGGGACCGGAAGAGAACCAGTACTTC.

The chain links TRBV10-3 to TRBJ2-3; possibly TRBD1 for D (6 bases). Germline loops: CDR1 ENHRY, CDR2 SYGVKD. V was shortened by 3 bases and J by 10 bases, with 17 bases between the two germline ends. There are 14 residues in the CDR3. This CDR3 reads CAISDFRGSDAQYF. The CDR3 DNA follows: TGTGCCATCAGTGACTTCAGGGGTTCGGATGCGCAGTATTTT.

Remarks on this clonotype: The junction does not match germline at one end; this may be a read error. The gene calls are TRBV4-1 and TRBJ2-1; 12 positions match TRBD2. CDR3 length: 21 residues. The germline V gene has CDR1 MGHRA and CDR2 YSYEKL. CDR3 sequence: CASGQRRLAGGPEFSYNEQFF. CDR3 in DNA: TGCGCCAGCGGCCAACGGCGTCTAGCGGGGGGGCCGGAGTTCTCCTACAATGAGCAGTTCTTC.

This rearrangement joins TRBV18 to TRBJ2-7, with D perhaps matching TRBD2 (5 bases). Per the germline V gene, CDR1 is KGHSH and CDR2 is LQKENI. CDR3 size: 12 residues. Trimming removed 6 bases at V and 7 bases at J, with 13 bases between. The CDR3 DNA is TGTGCCAGCTCCCCGGGGAATAGGGAGCAGTACTTC. This encodes CASSPGNREQYF.

This clonotype was counted only a few times. J is TRBJ1-5 and V is TRBV11-2; D unclear. V gave up 1 base and J gave up 7 bases, with 8 bases separating them. CDR3 size: 13 residues. CDR1 is SGHAT, CDR2 FQNNGV, per germline. The CDR3 region has the DNA TGTGCCAGCAGCTTAGCCAAAGGCCAGCCCCAGCATTTT. Translated, it gives CASSLAKGQPQHF.

The J gene is TRBJ1-4, the V gene TRBV11-2; no clear D gene. Germline V gives CDR1 SGHAT, CDR2 FQNNGV. V dropped 5 bases and J dropped 8 bases, with 18 bases sitting between them. The CDR3 totals 15 residues. CDR3 sequence (DNA): TGTGCCAGCAGCCCCTGGAGGGCAGTGCGAGAAAAACTGTTTTTT. Amino acids: CASSPWRAVREKLFF.

Turning to this clonotype: The conserved closing phenylalanine or tryptophan is absent in this CDR3, likely reflecting a read error. This chain uses TRBV20-1 with TRBJ1-1; possible D gene TRBD1, 6 bases. CDR3 length: 15 amino acids. Deletions cut 2 bases from V and 3 bases from J, with 16 bases between. Germline CDR1 and CDR2: DFQATT and SNEGSKA (reference sequence). DNA of the CDR3: TGCAGTGCTAGACCCCAGGGGCGACCCGACACTGAAGCTTTCCTT. Amino acids: CSARPQGRPDTEAFL.

The chain links TRBV9 to TRBJ2-7; TRBD2 aligns across 11 bases. CDR3 length: 15 residues. Germline lookup yields CDR1 SGDLS and CDR2 YYNGEE. V shed 0 bases, J shed 9 bases, and the junction held 8 bases outside the gene matches. CDR3 DNA sequence: TGTGCCAGCAGCGTAGAAGGTAGCGGGGGGGCCAGGCAGTACTTC. Amino acids: CASSVEGSGGARQYF.

This clonotype occurred a few times. The V call is TRBV4-3, the J call TRBJ1-2; no definite D call. CDR1 LGHNA and CDR2 YSLEER come from the germline V gene. This CDR3 spans 13 amino acids. Between the trimmed V and J ends, which lost 1 base and 4 bases, there was a span of 7 bases. DNA for the CDR3: TGCGCCAGCAGCCAAGCAGTAGGCTATGGCTACACCTTC. Its protein is CASSQAVGYGYTF.

The rearrangement links TRBV3-1 to TRBJ2-7, with D possibly matching TRBD2 (5 bases). The CDR3 runs to 14 residues. Per the germline V gene, CDR1 is LGHDT and CDR2 is YNNKEL (reference sequence). V was clipped by 3 bases and J by 4 bases, with 13 bases between them. CDR3 bases: TGTGCCAGCAGCCATAGCCCGGGGTCATACGAGCAGTACTTC. The encoded protein is CASSHSPGSYEQYF.

This clonotype was counted a few times. The chain is built from TRBV19 and TRBJ1-1; D unclear. Trimming cost V 7 bases and J 1 base, with 16 bases left between them. Looked up from germline, CDR1 is LNHDA and CDR2 is SQIVND (reference sequence). The CDR3 consists of 15 residues. CDR3 bases: TGTGCCAGTAACGACATTCGGGGAAAGAACACTGAAGCTTTCTTT. It yields the protein CASNDIRGKNTEAFF.

There are many counts of this clonotype. The gene calls are TRBV7-2 and TRBJ1-6; D is undetermined. CDR1 is SGHTA, CDR2 FQGNSA, per germline. This CDR3 is built from 13 residues. Trimming removed 5 bases from V and 9 bases from J, with 11 bases in between. DNA for the CDR3: TGTGCCAGCAGCGCGGTCAGAGGTTCACCCCTCCACTTT. It codes for CASSAVRGSPLHF.

Comment on this clonotype: Since a much larger clone is just one base distant, this may be a read error. This chain links TRBV3-1 with TRBJ2-5; weak D call: TRBD2 (6 bases). The CDR3 is made up of 13 amino acids. CDR1 is LGHDT and CDR2 is YNNKEL in the germline V gene (reference sequence). This CDR3 is CASSQRGTETQCF. As DNA, the CDR3 is TGTGCCAGCAGCCAACGGGGGACGGAGACCCAGTGCTTC.

The chain is built from TRBV20-1 and TRBJ2-3; 7 bases fit TRBD1. The CDR3 consists of 13 residues. V was pared by 6 bases and J by 7 bases, with 10 bases of the junction left unmatched. Germline CDR1 is DFQATT and CDR2 is SNEGSKA (reference sequence). CDR3 amino acids: CSAGTEIKNTQYF. CDR3 DNA: TGCAGTGCCGGGACAGAGATTAAAAATACGCAGTATTTT.

This clonotype has at least ten counts. CDR3 in amino acids: CASSFIGTEQYF. The CDR3 nucleotides are TGTGCCAGCAGTTTCATAGGAACCGAGCAGTACTTC. The V call is TRBV27, the J call TRBJ2-7, with D hard to call. CDR1 MNHEY and CDR2 SMNVEV come from the germline V gene (reference sequence). The CDR3 runs 12 residues. V lost 3 bases, J lost 6 bases, and 9 bases lay in between.

V gene TRBV11-1 combines with J gene TRBJ2-2; D call uncertain. This CDR3 has 15 amino acids. Germline V gene data show CDR1 as SGHAT and CDR2 as FQDESV (reference sequence). Trimming removed 10 bases at V and 6 bases at J, with 21 bases between. The DNA for the CDR3 is TGTGCCACGGCTTCAGACGCGATGGGGTCCGGGGAGCTGTTTTTT. This codes for CATASDAMGSGELFF.